The next 7 T cell receptor beta chains were all read from a single sample in a study of Graves' ophthalmopathy and Graves' hyperthyroidism. As the template, RNA transcripts were used to amplify TCR beta CDR3 regions. Second-round multiplex PCR came after first-round RT-PCR with HTBI primers. One entry per CDR3 protein, called by TCRdb with MiXCR from the multiplex PCR reads. The table includes over 450,000 distinct CDR3 sequences, about 15% detected once. Input material: blood. All receptors come from a woman in her 30s with Graves' ophthalmopathy.

V gene TRBV6-1 combines with J gene TRBJ2-5; 9 bases match TRBD1. The CDR3 is 15 residues long. Germline V lookup: CDR1 MNHNS, CDR2 SASEGT. Trimming took 2 bases from V and 4 from J; bases not matched to a gene: 5. The CDR3 sequence: CASSESTGGAETQYF. For the CDR3, the DNA is TGTGCCAGCAGTGAAAGTACAGGGGGCGCAGAGACCCAGTACTTC.

A note on this clonotype: One base away lies a much larger clone, so this may be a sequencing read error. The V call is TRBV28, the J call TRBJ1-5, with a possible D match to TRBD1 (5 bases). CDR3 length equals 14 residues. Looked up from germline, CDR1 is MDHEN and CDR2 is SYDVKM. CDR3 nucleotide sequence: TGTGCCAGCAGTTTACACAGGACCAATCATCCCCAGCATTTT. It codes for CASSLHRTNHPQHF. Looking up the rest from reference TRBV28 and TRBJ1-5 gives the full variable domain: DVKVTQSSRYLVKRTGEKVFLECVQDMDHENMFWYRQDPGLGLRLIYFSYDVKMKEKGDIPEGYSVSREKKERFSLILESASTNQTSMYLCASSLHRTNHPQHFGDGTRLSIL.

This clonotype was seen at least ten times. The chain links TRBV6-1 to TRBJ1-5; 7 positions match TRBD1. Germline CDR1 MNHNS, CDR2 SASEGT. The CDR3 loop spans 15 amino acids. With V trimmed by 7 bases and J by 3 bases, 9 bases remained unmatched. In DNA, the CDR3 is TGTGCCAGCAAGAACCGGGACAGCACCAATCAGCCCCAGCATTTT. This codes for CASKNRDSTNQPQHF.

This clonotype was observed at least ten times. The chain joins TRBV19 to TRBJ2-7, with D hard to call. V was pared by 4 bases and J by 3 bases, with 4 bases between. Per the germline V gene, CDR1 is LNHDA and CDR2 is SQIVND (reference sequence). The CDR3 is 11 amino acids. The CDR3 loop reads CASSKGYEQYF. CDR3 bases: TGTGCCAGTAGTAAAGGCTACGAGCAGTACTTC.

This clonotype was detected ten times or more. This chain's CDR3 is CASRKRDTYEQYF. CDR3 bases: TGTGCCAGTAGGAAGCGGGATACGTACGAGCAGTACTTC. The V gene is TRBV19, the J gene TRBJ2-7; 7 nucleotides line up with TRBD2. The CDR3 contains 13 residues. In germline, CDR1 is LNHDA, CDR2 SQIVND (reference sequence). With 6 bases clipped from V and 4 bases from J, the junction kept 6 bases outside the gene matches.

The V call is TRBV15, the J call TRBJ1-1; 8 nucleotides match TRBD1. This CDR3 has 14 amino acids. CDR1 and CDR2 from the germline V gene are LNHNV and YYDKDF (reference sequence). Trimming took 5 bases from V and 1 from J; bases not matched to a gene: 3. The CDR3 here is CATSSQGGNTEAFF. The CDR3 DNA sequence: TGTGCCACCAGCTCACAGGGGGGGAACACTGAAGCTTTCTTT.

A remark on this clonotype: This may stem from a read error, because a much larger clone lies one nucleotide away. This rearrangement joins TRBV6-5 to TRBJ2-2, with a weak D call TRBD2 (5 bases). This CDR3 is 13 amino acids long. Germline loops: CDR1 MNHEY, CDR2 SVGAGI. The CDR3 coding sequence is TGTGCCAGCAGTTACCTGGTTACCGGGGAGCTGTTGTTT. Translated: CASSYLVTGELLF.